Below, 10 T cell receptor beta chains from the same sample are listed, as sequenced in a study of T cell responses to AZD1222 COVID-19 vaccine (dated by TCRdb to the early 2020s). Libraries were made using the immunoSEQ multiplex PCR assay. Imported from immuneACCESS, the table was reduced by TCRdb to in-frame sequences with V and J called. These copies leave out some clones; in studies compared against another copy, an unresolved V gene accounts for under half, and the cause of the remainder is not known. The sample yields more than 85,000 clones; around 85% were counted once. The top ten clonotypes cover more than 13% of the sample. The sample's time point label, decoded: about 28 days (+/-7) after the second vaccine dose. This material consisted of peripheral blood, taken 28 days after the second AZD1222 dose. The receptors here all came from an adult who received the AZD1222 COVID-19 vaccine.

V and J are TRBV18 and TRBJ2-7; D may be TRBD1 (6 bases). Trimming stripped 5 bases from V and 6 bases from J, with 14 bases between. Germline V gene sequence: CDR1 KGHSH, CDR2 LQKENI. The CDR3 runs 13 residues. Here the CDR3 reads CASSTLQGVEQYF. The CDR3 DNA follows: TGTGCCAGCTCAACCCTACAGGGAGTCGAGCAGTACTTC.

This clone was found a few times. This chain joins TRBV2 and TRBJ2-1; D unresolved. Germline CDR1 reads SNHLY; CDR2 reads FYNNEI. Trimming left V 1 base short and J 9 bases short, with 13 bases between. The length of the CDR3 is 14 residues. The CDR3 here is CASSEDWSQTEQFF. In DNA, the CDR3 is TGTGCCAGCAGTGAAGATTGGAGCCAGACTGAGCAGTTCTTC.

This clone was recorded only once. CDR3 coding DNA: TGTGCCAGCAGCGTAACTAATTTGGGACTAACTCAAGAGACCCAGTACTTC. Its translation is CASSVTNLGLTQETQYF. The chain has TRBV9 and TRBJ2-5; 7 bases align to TRBD2. Germline V gene data show CDR1 as SGDLS and CDR2 as YYNGEE. This CDR3 has 17 amino acids. Trimming took 1 base from V and 2 from J; bases not matched to a gene: 11.

The J gene is TRBJ2-7, the V gene TRBV21-1. TRBV21-1 is a known pseudogene. The CDR3 has 17 amino acids. Here the CDR3 reads CASSARTVQANTYEQYF. The CDR3 DNA is TGTGCCAGCAGCGCCCGGACGGTTCAGGCCAACACCTACGAGCAGTACTTC.

CDR3 region: CARSLVPRGAMGGNTIYF. The CDR3 DNA reads as TGTGCCAGAAGCTTAGTACCCCGAGGGGCCATGGGTGGAAACACCATATATTTT. This chain joins TRBV7-5 and TRBJ1-3. TRBV7-5 is a recognized pseudogene. The CDR3 is made up of 18 amino acids.

V is TRBV19 and J is TRBJ2-3; D may be TRBD1 (6 bases). From germline, CDR1 is LNHDA and CDR2 SQIVND (reference sequence). Trimming took 2 bases from V and 3 from J, leaving 12 bases between them. This CDR3 region has 15 residues. In DNA form, the CDR3 reads TGTGCCAGTAGTATACAGGGGACCCCTACAGATACGCAGTATTTT. Its translation is CASSIQGTPTDTQYF.

The genes are TRBV7-9 and TRBJ2-7, with no clear D. Trimming shortened V by 1 base and J by 0 bases, and 10 bases separated the two germline ends. The germline V gene encodes CDR1 SEHNR and CDR2 FQNEAQ (reference sequence). This CDR3 contains 15 residues. Written as DNA, the CDR3 is TGTGCCAGCAGCTTAGACCAGGTGGGCTCCTACGAGCAGTACTTC. Translating it yields CASSLDQVGSYEQYF.

This chain uses TRBV5-1 with TRBJ2-5; TRBD2 matches at 7 bases. The CDR3 has 12 residues. Trimming at V came to 4 bases and at J to 4 bases, leaving 1 base not matched to a gene. CDR1 and CDR2 (germline): SGHRS, YFSETQ. CDR3 sequence: CASSPSGETQYF. The CDR3 bases are TGCGCCAGCAGCCCTAGCGGAGAGACCCAGTACTTC.

The chain carries TRBV4-1 and TRBJ1-4; D is uncertain. The germline CDR1 and CDR2 sequences are MGHRA and YSYEKL. The CDR3 is made up of 13 amino acids. V was pared by 1 base and J by 5 bases, with 5 bases between. This CDR3 reads CASSQVVNEKLFF. The CDR3, as DNA: TGCGCCAGCAGCCAAGTTGTGAATGAAAAACTGTTTTTT.

The chain joins TRBV30 to TRBJ2-3; 8 bases line up with TRBD2. Germline CDR1 reads GTSNPN; CDR2 reads SVGIG (reference sequence). V shed 2 bases and J 3 bases; nucleotides not matched to a gene: 10. CDR3 size: 16 residues. CDR3 coding DNA: TGTGCCTGGAGTCGGCCCGGGACTAGATTAACAGATACGCAGTATTTT. It translates to CAWSRPGTRLTDTQYF.